In this sample, the clone carrying this T cell receptor beta chain turned up a few times. The data were taken from a study of blood T cell repertoires in COVID-19. Background on the study: Spain, Italy and the United States supplied samples that represented acute and convalescent COVID-19.

Authors' data handling: For nucleated cells, counts were estimated from reference gene primer amplification. This table comes from immunoSEQ multiplex PCR, and its TCRdb copy is limited to in-frame clones, with some not included. From that table come the V and J calls and clone size; the DNA was used to work out D and trimming. The sample lists some 250,000 clones; about 85% were seen once. V gave up 3 bases and J gave up 5 bases, with 7 bases separating them. There are 12 residues in the CDR3. This TCR derives from a man younger than 45 who had recovered from COVID-19. Source material: peripheral blood. The V and J genes are TRBV12-3 or TRBV12-4 and TRBJ1-2; no clear D. The CDR3 bases are TGTGCCAGCAGTTTTTTGCTATATGGCTACACCTTC. This gives the protein CASSFLLYGYTF.